The sequence of this T cell receptor (beta chain) was determined in a study of T cells after yellow fever vaccination. Unmatched junction bases numbered 7, after V lost 2 bases and J lost 5 bases. The V gene's germline CDR1 is MDHEN and CDR2 SYDVKM. The CDR3 length is 16 residues. In TCRdb, the 5' RACE reads were re-called with MiXCR into one record per CDR3 protein. Of 250,000 or so distinct CDR3 sequences detected, approximately 6.3% appear once; the ten largest clones hold about 0.95%. Study-wide results and caveats: The study found a weaker secondary response that peaked faster, day 5 versus 15.

This clonotype was counted at least ten times. The antigen is not known. The source was CD4+ T cells sorted from PBMCs, collected on the day of the yellow fever booster vaccination. The receptor comes from a young man who received the YFV17D yellow fever vaccine. The gene calls are TRBV28 and TRBJ2-1; 9 bases match TRBD2. CDR3 amino acids: CASSLLSSGKDNEQFF. CDR3 bases: TGTGCCAGCAGTTTACTGTCTAGCGGGAAGGACAATGAGCAGTTCTTC.